A selection of T cell receptor beta chains follows, all from one sample in a study of shared clonotypes between healthy human individuals. Measured with immunoSEQ multiplex PCR; TCRdb has only the in-frame clones, and not every one. Among fewer than 650,000 clones listed, 76% were seen once. Specimen: PBMCs. The receptors derive from a woman in her thirties or forties in good health. Some clones in this sample may be carry-over from other donors' samples. Each CDR3 is given with its conserved first and last residue. Fields, in order: D gene, V gene, clone size, J gene, CDR3 DNA, CDR3 protein. A D gene is named only where the DNA matches it firmly. The size field is filled for only some rows; it gives once, few, many or a size class.

d_gene: TRBD1
v_gene: TRBV15
abundance: -
j_gene: TRBJ2-7
CDR3nt: TGTGCCACCAGCAGAGACGGGACAGGCCGGGCTCGCGAGCAGTACTTC
CDR3aa: CATSRDGTGRAREQYF

d_gene: -
v_gene: TRBV5-4
abundance: once
j_gene: TRBJ2-2
CDR3nt: TGTGCCAGCAGCCAGCTGGGTTCCACCCGGGAGCTGTTTTTT
CDR3aa: CASSQLGSTRELFF

d_gene: -
v_gene: TRBV28
abundance: -
j_gene: TRBJ2-7
CDR3nt: TGTGCCAGCACCCTCGGGGCCAGGGGTTACGAGCAGTACTTC
CDR3aa: CASTLGARGYEQYF

d_gene: -
v_gene: TRBV5-1
abundance: -
j_gene: TRBJ2-1
CDR3nt: TGCGCCAGCAGCTTCCCTGGCGGTGAGCAGTTCTTC
CDR3aa: CASSFPGGEQFF

d_gene: TRBD1
v_gene: TRBV19
abundance: -
j_gene: TRBJ2-7
CDR3nt: TGTGCCAGTAGTTTATATCCCCCGGGACAGGGAGTCTACGAGCAGTACTTC
CDR3aa: CASSLYPPGQGVYEQYF

d_gene: TRBD2
v_gene: TRBV28
abundance: -
j_gene: TRBJ2-7
CDR3nt: TGTGCCAGCACCCCGGGAGGGAACTCCTACGAGCAGTACTTC
CDR3aa: CASTPGGNSYEQYF

d_gene: TRBD2
v_gene: TRBV11-2
abundance: -
j_gene: TRBJ2-1
CDR3nt: TGTGCCAGCAGCTTAGGGCTAGCGGGAGCAGAAGAGCAGTTCTTC
CDR3aa: CASSLGLAGAEEQFF

d_gene: -
v_gene: TRBV27
abundance: -
j_gene: TRBJ1-4
CDR3nt: TGTGCCAGCAGTCGAGGGGGGTATGAAAAACTGTTTTTT
CDR3aa: CASSRGGYEKLFF

d_gene: -
v_gene: TRBV9
abundance: -
j_gene: TRBJ2-7
CDR3nt: TGTGCCAGCAGTGGCCAGGGCTCAAGCTCCTACGAGCAGTACTTC
CDR3aa: CASSGQGSSSYEQYF

d_gene: -
v_gene: TRBV6-5
abundance: -
j_gene: TRBJ2-7
CDR3nt: TGTGCCAGCAGTGATGGGGCATACGAGCAGTACTTC
CDR3aa: CASSDGAYEQYF

d_gene: TRBD1
v_gene: TRBV6-6
abundance: -
j_gene: TRBJ1-2
CDR3nt: TGTGCCAGCAGTACCCCCGGGACAGGGGCTAACTATGGCTACACCTTC
CDR3aa: CASSTPGTGANYGYTF

d_gene: TRBD2
v_gene: TRBV27
abundance: -
j_gene: TRBJ2-5
CDR3nt: TGTGCCAGCAGTTCCTGGACTAGCGGGAGTCCCGAGACCCAGTACTTC
CDR3aa: CASSSWTSGSPETQYF

d_gene: -
v_gene: TRBV7-9
abundance: -
j_gene: TRBJ2-7
CDR3nt: TGTGCCAGCAGCTTAGGGTCCAGCACAAGTCGTAACGAGCAGTACTTC
CDR3aa: CASSLGSSTSRNEQYF

d_gene: -
v_gene: TRBV5-1
abundance: few
j_gene: TRBJ1-1
CDR3nt: TGCGCCAGCAGCTTGGTTGTAGGACAGAACACTGAAGCTTTCTTT
CDR3aa: CASSLVVGQNTEAFF

d_gene: -
v_gene: TRBV7-9
abundance: -
j_gene: TRBJ2-6
CDR3nt: TGTGCCAGCACCACTGGGTGGGGTACCAACGTCCTGACTTTC
CDR3aa: CASTTGWGTNVLTF

d_gene: -
v_gene: TRBV27
abundance: -
j_gene: TRBJ1-4
CDR3nt: TGTGCCAGCAGTCCCAACAGGCCCAATGAAAAACTGTTTTTT
CDR3aa: CASSPNRPNEKLFF

d_gene: TRBD1
v_gene: TRBV6-1
abundance: -
j_gene: TRBJ1-3
CDR3nt: TGTGCCAGCAGTGACGGACAGGGGGCGAACACCATATATTTT
CDR3aa: CASSDGQGANTIYF

d_gene: -
v_gene: TRBV29-1
abundance: -
j_gene: TRBJ2-7
CDR3nt: TGCAGCGCTGGGACAAGGGCCTACGAGCAGTACTTC
CDR3aa: CSAGTRAYEQYF

d_gene: -
v_gene: TRBV7-2
abundance: -
j_gene: TRBJ2-5
CDR3nt: TGTGCCAGCACGTGGGGCACCCAAGAGACCCAGTACTTC
CDR3aa: CASTWGTQETQYF

d_gene: -
v_gene: TRBV7-2
abundance: once
j_gene: TRBJ2-3
CDR3nt: TGTGCCAGCAGTTTCAGGGGGGCAGGGACAGATACGCAGTATTTT
CDR3aa: CASSFRGAGTDTQYF

d_gene: -
v_gene: TRBV28
abundance: -
j_gene: TRBJ1-1
CDR3nt: TGTGCCAGCGACCAGAACACTGAAGCTTTCTTT
CDR3aa: CASDQNTEAFF

d_gene: -
v_gene: TRBV6-1
abundance: -
j_gene: TRBJ2-7
CDR3nt: TGTGCCAGCAGTGAACCAGGGAATTCCTACGAGCAGTACTTC
CDR3aa: CASSEPGNSYEQYF

d_gene: -
v_gene: TRBV30
abundance: -
j_gene: TRBJ2-2
CDR3nt: TGTGCCTGGAGTGGCGTGGAAGCCGGGGAGCTGTTTTTT
CDR3aa: CAWSGVEAGELFF

d_gene: TRBD2
v_gene: TRBV6-6
abundance: -
j_gene: TRBJ2-3
CDR3nt: TGTGCCAGCAGGACTAGCGGGATGGGCACAGATACGCAGTATTTT
CDR3aa: CASRTSGMGTDTQYF

d_gene: TRBD1
v_gene: TRBV11-2
abundance: -
j_gene: TRBJ1-2
CDR3nt: TGTGCCAGCAGCTCCTCGGACAGGTCCTATGGCTACACCTTC
CDR3aa: CASSSSDRSYGYTF

d_gene: TRBD1
v_gene: TRBV6-1
abundance: -
j_gene: TRBJ1-2
CDR3nt: TGTGCCAGCGCCCCAGGGACAGACTATGGCTACACCTTC
CDR3aa: CASAPGTDYGYTF

d_gene: TRBD2
v_gene: TRBV6-5
abundance: -
j_gene: TRBJ2-7
CDR3nt: TGTGCCAGCAGTTACTTGCGCGGGAGGGAGCAGTACTTC
CDR3aa: CASSYLRGREQYF

d_gene: -
v_gene: TRBV2
abundance: many
j_gene: TRBJ2-2
CDR3nt: TGTGCCAGCAAGAACACCGGGGAGCTGTTTTTC
CDR3aa: CASKNTGELFF

d_gene: -
v_gene: TRBV18
abundance: -
j_gene: TRBJ2-7
CDR3nt: TGTGCCAGCTCACCACCCTTTGAGGGCTCCTACGAGCAGTACTTC
CDR3aa: CASSPPFEGSYEQYF

d_gene: -
v_gene: TRBV7-2
abundance: -
j_gene: TRBJ2-2
CDR3nt: TGTGCCAGCAGCTTAGTCAGGGACGGCGGGGAGCTGTTTTTT
CDR3aa: CASSLVRDGGELFF

d_gene: TRBD1
v_gene: TRBV6-5
abundance: -
j_gene: TRBJ2-7
CDR3nt: TGTGCCAGCAGCAGGGACAGGGGCTTGTACGAGCAGTACTTC
CDR3aa: CASSRDRGLYEQYF

d_gene: TRBD2
v_gene: TRBV9
abundance: -
j_gene: TRBJ2-7
CDR3nt: TGTGCCAGCAGCGTCGGGACTAGCGGATCCTACGAGCAGTACTTC
CDR3aa: CASSVGTSGSYEQYF

d_gene: TRBD1
v_gene: TRBV6-5
abundance: few
j_gene: TRBJ1-3
CDR3nt: TGTGCCAGCAGCCGAACAGGGGTTACTGGAAACACCATATATTTT
CDR3aa: CASSRTGVTGNTIYF

d_gene: -
v_gene: TRBV30
abundance: -
j_gene: TRBJ1-1
CDR3nt: TGTGCCTGGAACCCAGGGTCTAACACTGAAGCTTTCTTT
CDR3aa: CAWNPGSNTEAFF

d_gene: -
v_gene: TRBV9
abundance: -
j_gene: TRBJ2-2
CDR3nt: TGTGCCAGCAGCGCCCGCTCAGGCGGTCTTTCTATCTATACCGGGGAGCTGTTTTTT
CDR3aa: CASSARSGGLSIYTGELFF

d_gene: TRBD1
v_gene: TRBV28
abundance: -
j_gene: TRBJ1-1
CDR3nt: TGTGCCAGCACCCCCCCCACAGGGGGTGACTCTGAAGCTTTCTTT
CDR3aa: CASTPPTGGDSEAFF

d_gene: TRBD1
v_gene: TRBV2
abundance: once
j_gene: TRBJ2-7
CDR3nt: TGTGCCAGCAGCGTGGACAGGGAGATCTCCTACGAGCAGTACTTC
CDR3aa: CASSVDREISYEQYF

d_gene: -
v_gene: TRBV27
abundance: -
j_gene: TRBJ2-1
CDR3nt: TGTGCCAGCAGTCCCAACTTCCTAGGGATGGGGGAGCAGTTCTTC
CDR3aa: CASSPNFLGMGEQFF

d_gene: TRBD2
v_gene: TRBV2
abundance: -
j_gene: TRBJ2-4
CDR3nt: TGTGCCAGCACGCAACCGGCGGGAGGTGGGAACATTCAGTACTTC
CDR3aa: CASTQPAGGGNIQYF

d_gene: -
v_gene: TRBV28
abundance: -
j_gene: TRBJ1-4
CDR3nt: TGTGCCAGCGGGAGCAGACTTGGAACTAATGAAAAACTGTTTTTT
CDR3aa: CASGSRLGTNEKLFF

d_gene: -
v_gene: TRBV7-2
abundance: few
j_gene: TRBJ1-1
CDR3nt: TGTGCCAGCAGCTTATACAGGGTGGGAGCTGAAGCTTTCTTT
CDR3aa: CASSLYRVGAEAFF

d_gene: -
v_gene: TRBV2
abundance: few
j_gene: TRBJ2-3
CDR3nt: TGTGCCAGCAGTGAAGGACAGCAAGGCACAGATACGCAGTATTTT
CDR3aa: CASSEGQQGTDTQYF

d_gene: -
v_gene: TRBV28
abundance: few
j_gene: TRBJ2-7
CDR3nt: TGTGCCAGCAGTTTAGCGGGAAGCTCCTACGAGCAGTACTTC
CDR3aa: CASSLAGSSYEQYF

d_gene: TRBD2
v_gene: TRBV27
abundance: -
j_gene: TRBJ2-3
CDR3nt: TGTGCCAGCAGTTGGTCGTGGCGGGAGCGCGCAGATACGCAGTATTTT
CDR3aa: CASSWSWRERADTQYF

d_gene: TRBD2
v_gene: TRBV5-1
abundance: -
j_gene: TRBJ2-1
CDR3nt: TGCGCCAGCAGCTCAAGGACTAGCGGGAGTGATGAGCAGTTCTTC
CDR3aa: CASSSRTSGSDEQFF

d_gene: -
v_gene: TRBV6-5
abundance: few
j_gene: TRBJ2-5
CDR3nt: TGTGCCAGCAGTCCCCACGACAGGCAAGAGACCCAGTACTTC
CDR3aa: CASSPHDRQETQYF

d_gene: TRBD1
v_gene: TRBV27
abundance: -
j_gene: TRBJ1-1
CDR3nt: TGTGCCAGCCCATTTCCCGACAGGGGACGATGTGTGAACACTGAAGCTTTCTTT
CDR3aa: CASPFPDRGRCVNTEAFF

d_gene: -
v_gene: TRBV7-9
abundance: once
j_gene: TRBJ2-6
CDR3nt: TGTGCCAGCAGCTCCCAGGGATTTGGGGCCAACGTCCTGACTTTC
CDR3aa: CASSSQGFGANVLTF

d_gene: TRBD2
v_gene: TRBV7-3
abundance: -
j_gene: TRBJ2-7
CDR3nt: TGTGCCAGCAGCTTAGCGTCGGGACTAGCGGACCGAGCCTACGAGCAGTACTTC
CDR3aa: CASSLASGLADRAYEQYF